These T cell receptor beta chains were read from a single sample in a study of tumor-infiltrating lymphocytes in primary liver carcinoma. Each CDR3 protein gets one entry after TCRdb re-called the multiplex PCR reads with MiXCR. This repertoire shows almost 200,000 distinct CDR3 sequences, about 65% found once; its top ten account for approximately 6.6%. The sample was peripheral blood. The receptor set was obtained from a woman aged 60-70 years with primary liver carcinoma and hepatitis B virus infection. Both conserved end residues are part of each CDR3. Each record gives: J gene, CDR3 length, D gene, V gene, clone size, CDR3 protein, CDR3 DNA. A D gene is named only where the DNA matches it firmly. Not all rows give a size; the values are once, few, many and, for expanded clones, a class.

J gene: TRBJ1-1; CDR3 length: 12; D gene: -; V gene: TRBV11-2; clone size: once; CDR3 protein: CANSLHASEAFF; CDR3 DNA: TGTGCCAACAGCTTACACGCAAGTGAAGCTTTCTTT
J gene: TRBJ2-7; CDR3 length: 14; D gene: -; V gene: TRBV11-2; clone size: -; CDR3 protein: CASSLGPSAHEQYF; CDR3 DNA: TGTGCCAGCAGCTTAGGGCCTAGCGCCCACGAGCAATACTTC
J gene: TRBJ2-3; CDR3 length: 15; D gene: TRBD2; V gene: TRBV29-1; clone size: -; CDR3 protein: CSVVALSGRTYTQYF; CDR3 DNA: TGCAGCGTCGTAGCCTTAAGCGGGAGGACATATACGCAGTATTTC
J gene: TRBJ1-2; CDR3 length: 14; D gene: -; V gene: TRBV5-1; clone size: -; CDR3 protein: CASSLRGTNYGYTF; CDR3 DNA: TGCGCCAGCAGCCTCAGGGGAACTAACTATGGCTACACCTTC
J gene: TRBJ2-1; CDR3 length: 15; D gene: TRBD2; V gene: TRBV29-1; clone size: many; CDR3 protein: CSVRGGTSGINEQFF; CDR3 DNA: TGCAGCGTTCGGGGGGGGACTAGCGGGATCAATGAGCAGTTCTTC
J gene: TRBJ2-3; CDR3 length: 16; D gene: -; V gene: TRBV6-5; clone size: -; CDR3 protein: CASSYSSDGGWNTQYF; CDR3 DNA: TGTGCCAGCAGTTACTCATCGGACGGTGGGTGGAATACGCAGTATTTT
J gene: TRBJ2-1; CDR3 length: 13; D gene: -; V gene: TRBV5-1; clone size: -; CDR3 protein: CASSLAQGFEQFF; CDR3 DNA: TGCGCCAGCAGCTTGGCCCAGGGCTTTGAGCAGTTCTTC
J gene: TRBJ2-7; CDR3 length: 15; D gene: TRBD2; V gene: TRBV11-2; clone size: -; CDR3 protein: CASNPAGATAYEQYF; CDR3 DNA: TGTGCCAGCAACCCAGCGGGAGCTACAGCCTACGAGCAGTACTTC
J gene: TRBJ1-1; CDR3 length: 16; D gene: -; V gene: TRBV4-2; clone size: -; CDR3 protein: CANSQDLGQVGTEAFF; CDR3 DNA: TGTGCCAACAGCCAAGATCTGGGGCAGGTCGGCACTGAAGCTTTCTTT
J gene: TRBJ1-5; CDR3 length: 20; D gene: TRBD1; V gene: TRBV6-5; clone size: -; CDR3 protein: CTSSPPWTGGGRNSNQPQHF; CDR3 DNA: TGTACCAGCAGTCCGCCTTGGACAGGGGGCGGACGAAATAGCAATCAGCCCCAGCATTTT
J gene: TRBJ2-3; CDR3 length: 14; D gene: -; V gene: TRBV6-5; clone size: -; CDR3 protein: CASSRSQRADTQYF; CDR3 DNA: TGTGCCAGCAGCCGCTCTCAGAGGGCAGATACGCAGTATTTT
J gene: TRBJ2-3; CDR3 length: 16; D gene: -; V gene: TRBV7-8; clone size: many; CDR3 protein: CASSLDRSSGTDTQYF; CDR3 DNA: TGTGCCAGCAGCTTAGATAGGTCCTCTGGCACAGATACGCAGTATTTT
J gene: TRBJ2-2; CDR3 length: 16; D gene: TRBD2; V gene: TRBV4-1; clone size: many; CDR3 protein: CARLLEREGHTGELFF; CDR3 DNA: TGCGCCAGACTCCTAGAGCGGGAGGGCCACACCGGGGAGCTGTTTTTT
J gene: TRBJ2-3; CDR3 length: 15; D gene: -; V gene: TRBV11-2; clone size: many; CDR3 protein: CASSFGTPPGDTQYF; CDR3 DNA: TGTGCCAGCAGCTTTGGGACACCCCCGGGGGATACGCAGTATTTT
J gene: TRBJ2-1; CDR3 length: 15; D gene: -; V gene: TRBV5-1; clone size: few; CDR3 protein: CASSLVQGTYNEQFF; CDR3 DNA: TGCGCCAGCAGCTTGGTTCAGGGGACTTACAATGAGCAGTTCTTC
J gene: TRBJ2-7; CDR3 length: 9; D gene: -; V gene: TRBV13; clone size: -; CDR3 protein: CASSSKQYF; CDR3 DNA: TGTGCCAGCAGCTCTAAGCAGTACTTC
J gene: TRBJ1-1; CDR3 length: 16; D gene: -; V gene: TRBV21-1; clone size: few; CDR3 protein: CASNPGRGRMNTEAFF; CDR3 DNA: TGTGCCAGCAACCCAGGGAGGGGAAGAATGAACACTGAAGCTTTCTTT
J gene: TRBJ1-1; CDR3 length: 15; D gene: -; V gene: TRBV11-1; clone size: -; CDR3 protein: CASSFYGAANTEAFF; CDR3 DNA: TGTGCCAGCAGCTTTTATGGGGCGGCAAACACTGAAGCTTTCTTT
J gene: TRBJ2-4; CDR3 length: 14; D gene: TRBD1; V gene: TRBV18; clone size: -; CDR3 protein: CASSDTGGAGIQYF; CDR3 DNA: TGTGCCAGCTCAGATACAGGGGGCGCGGGCATTCAGTACTTC
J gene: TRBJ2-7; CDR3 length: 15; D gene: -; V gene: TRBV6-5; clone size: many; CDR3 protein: CASSYSKARGYEQYF; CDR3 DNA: TGTGCCAGCAGTTACTCGAAGGCTAGGGGCTACGAGCAGTACTTC
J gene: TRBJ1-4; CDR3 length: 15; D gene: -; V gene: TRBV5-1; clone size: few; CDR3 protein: CASSLSTIGAEKLFF; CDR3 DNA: TGCGCCAGCAGCTTGTCAACTATAGGGGCTGAAAAACTGTTTTTT
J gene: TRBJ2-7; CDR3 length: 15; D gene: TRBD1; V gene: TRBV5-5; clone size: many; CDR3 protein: CASSSRQGASYEQYF; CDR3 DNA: TGTGCCAGCAGCTCGAGACAGGGAGCCTCCTACGAGCAGTACTTC
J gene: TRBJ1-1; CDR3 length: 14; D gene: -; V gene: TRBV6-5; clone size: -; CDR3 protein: CASSYQQENTEAIF; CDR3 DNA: TGTGCCAGCAGTTACCAACAGGAAAACACCGAAGCTATCTTT
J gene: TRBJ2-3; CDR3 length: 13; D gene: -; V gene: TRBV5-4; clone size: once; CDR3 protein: CTSSTPAVGTQYF; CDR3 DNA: TGTACCAGTAGCACCCCGGCCGTCGGTACGCAGTATTTT
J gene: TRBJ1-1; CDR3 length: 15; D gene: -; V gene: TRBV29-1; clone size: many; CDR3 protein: CSVVDGSKGNTEAFF; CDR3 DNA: TGCAGCGTTGTAGATGGGTCGAAGGGGAACACTGAAGCTTTCTTT
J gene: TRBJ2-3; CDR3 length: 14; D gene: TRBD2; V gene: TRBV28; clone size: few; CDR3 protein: CASRAPGTTDTQYF; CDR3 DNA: TGTGCCAGCAGAGCCCCTGGGACTACTGATACGCAGTATTTT
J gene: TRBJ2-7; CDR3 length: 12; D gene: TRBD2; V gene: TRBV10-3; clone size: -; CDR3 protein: CAIRGDFYEQYF; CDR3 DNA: TGTGCCATACGGGGGGACTTCTACGAGCAGTACTTC
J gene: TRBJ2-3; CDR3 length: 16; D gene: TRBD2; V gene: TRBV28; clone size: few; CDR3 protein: CASSRPGTSGRDTQYF; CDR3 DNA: TGTGCCAGCAGTCGACCGGGGACTAGCGGGAGGGATACGCAGTATTTT
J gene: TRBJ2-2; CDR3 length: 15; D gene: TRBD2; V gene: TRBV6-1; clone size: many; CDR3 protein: CASRRSGTMTGELFF; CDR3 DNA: TGTGCCAGCAGGCGAAGCGGGACTATGACCGGGGAGCTGTTTTTT
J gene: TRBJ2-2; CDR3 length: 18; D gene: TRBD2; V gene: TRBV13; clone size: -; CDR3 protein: CASSFSLVAGVNTGELFF; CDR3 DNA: TGTGCCAGCAGCTTCTCTTTGGTAGCGGGGGTGAACACCGGGGAGCTGTTTTTT
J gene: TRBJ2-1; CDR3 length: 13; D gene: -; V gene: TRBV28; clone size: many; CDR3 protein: CASSPRGLNEQFF; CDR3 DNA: TGTGCCAGCAGTCCCCGGGGCCTCAATGAGCAGTTCTTC
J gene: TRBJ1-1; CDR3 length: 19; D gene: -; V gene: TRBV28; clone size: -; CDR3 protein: CASSPFTVRDWGENTEAFF; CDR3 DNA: TGTGCCAGCAGCCCGTTCACAGTACGGGACTGGGGCGAGAACACTGAAGCTTTCTTT
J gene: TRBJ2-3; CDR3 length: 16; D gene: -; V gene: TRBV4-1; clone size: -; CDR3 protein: CASSQEANAGTNTQYF; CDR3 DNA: TGCGCCAGCAGCCAAGAGGCTAACGCGGGCACAAATACGCAGTATTTT
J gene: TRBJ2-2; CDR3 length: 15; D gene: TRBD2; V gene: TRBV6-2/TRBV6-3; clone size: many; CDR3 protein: CASSYSTSGTGELFF; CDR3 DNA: TGTGCCAGCAGTTATTCGACTAGCGGGACCGGGGAGCTGTTTTTT
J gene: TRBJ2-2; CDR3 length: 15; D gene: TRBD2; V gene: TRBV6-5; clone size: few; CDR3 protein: CASSRLLAGGGELFF; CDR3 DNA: TGTGCCAGCAGTCGCCTCCTAGCGGGGGGCGGGGAGCTGTTTTTT
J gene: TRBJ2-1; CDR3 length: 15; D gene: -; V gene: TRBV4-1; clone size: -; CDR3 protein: CASSHWRGTYNEQFF; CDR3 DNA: TGTGCCAGCAGCCATTGGCGGGGCACCTACAATGAGCAGTTCTTC
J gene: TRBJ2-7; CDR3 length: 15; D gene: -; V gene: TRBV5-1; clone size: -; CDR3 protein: CASSFGRTSSYEQYF; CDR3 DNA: TGCGCCAGCAGCTTTGGACGCACAAGCTCCTACGAGCAGTACTTC
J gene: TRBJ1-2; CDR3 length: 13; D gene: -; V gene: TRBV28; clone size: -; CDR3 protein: CASSSGQIYGYTF; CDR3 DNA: TGTGCCAGCAGTAGCGGACAGATCTATGGCTACACCTTC
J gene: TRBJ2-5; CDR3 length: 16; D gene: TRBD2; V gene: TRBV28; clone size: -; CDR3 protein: CASSSGTSGRSETQYF; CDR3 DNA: TGTGCCAGCAGTTCCGGGACTAGCGGGAGGTCGGAGACCCAGTACTTC
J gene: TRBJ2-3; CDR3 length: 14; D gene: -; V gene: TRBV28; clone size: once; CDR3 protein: CVSSLPGWTDTQYF; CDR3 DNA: TGTGTCAGCAGTTTGCCGGGGTGGACAGATACGCAATATTTT
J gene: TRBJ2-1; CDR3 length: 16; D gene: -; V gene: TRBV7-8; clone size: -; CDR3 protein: CASSLVGTGGSNEQFF; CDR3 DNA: TGTGCCAGCAGCTTAGTTGGGACTGGCGGAAGTAATGAGCAGTTCTTC
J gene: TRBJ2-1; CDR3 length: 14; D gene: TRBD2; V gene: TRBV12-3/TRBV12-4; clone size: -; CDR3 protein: CASCREGGSSEQFF; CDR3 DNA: TGTGCCAGCTGTAGGGAGGGCGGTTCGAGTGAGCAGTTCTTC
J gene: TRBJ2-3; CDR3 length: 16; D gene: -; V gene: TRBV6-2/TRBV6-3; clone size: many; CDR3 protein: CASSYLPGTGTDTQYF; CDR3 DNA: TGTGCCAGCAGTTACCTGCCCGGAACGGGAACAGATACGCAGTATTTT
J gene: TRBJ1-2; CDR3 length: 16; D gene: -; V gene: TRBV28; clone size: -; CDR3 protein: CASSPRGGARIYGYTF; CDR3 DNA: TGTGCCAGCAGTCCCCGGGGGGGGGCGCGAATCTATGGCTACACCTTC
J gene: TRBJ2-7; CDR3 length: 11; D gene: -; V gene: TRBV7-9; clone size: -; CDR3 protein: CASSSSYAQYF; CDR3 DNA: TGTGCCAGCAGCTCCTCCTACGCGCAATACTTC
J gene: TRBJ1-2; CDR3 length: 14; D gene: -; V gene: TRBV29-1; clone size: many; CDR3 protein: CSATLPGQLYGYTF; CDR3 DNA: TGCAGCGCAACCTTACCGGGACAACTCTATGGCTACACCTTC
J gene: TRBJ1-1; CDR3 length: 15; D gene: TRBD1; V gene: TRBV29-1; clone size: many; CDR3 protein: CSVERQGWRNTEAFF; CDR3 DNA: TGCAGCGTCGAGAGACAGGGGTGGAGGAACACTGAAGCTTTCTTT
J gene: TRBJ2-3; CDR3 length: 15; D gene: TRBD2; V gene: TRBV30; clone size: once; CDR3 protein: CACLPAGGGRDTQYF; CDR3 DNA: TGTGCCTGCCTCCCCGCGGGCGGGGGGAGGGATACGCAGTATTTT
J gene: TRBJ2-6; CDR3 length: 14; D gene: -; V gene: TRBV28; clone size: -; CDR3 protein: CASSPAPGANVLTF; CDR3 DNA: TGTGCCAGCAGCCCAGCGCCTGGGGCCAACGTCCTGACTTTC
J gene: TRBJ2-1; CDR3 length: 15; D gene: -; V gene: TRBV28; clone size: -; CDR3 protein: CASTVTYHRGNEQFF; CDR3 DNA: TGTGCCAGCACCGTGACCTACCATCGCGGCAATGAGCAGTTCTTC
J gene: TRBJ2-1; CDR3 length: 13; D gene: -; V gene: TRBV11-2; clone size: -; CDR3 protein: CASNLVLDNEQFF; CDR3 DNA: TGTGCCAGCAACTTAGTGCTAGACAATGAGCAGTTCTTC
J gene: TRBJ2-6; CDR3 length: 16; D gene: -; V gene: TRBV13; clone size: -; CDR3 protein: CVSSSEGGSEANVLTF; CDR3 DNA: TGTGTCAGCAGCTCAGAGGGGGGGAGTGAGGCCAACGTCCTGACTTTC
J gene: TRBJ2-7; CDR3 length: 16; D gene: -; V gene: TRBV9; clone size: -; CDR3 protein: CASSVAVISESYEQYF; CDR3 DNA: TGTGCCAGCAGCGTAGCCGTTATAAGTGAATCCTACGAGCAGTACTTC
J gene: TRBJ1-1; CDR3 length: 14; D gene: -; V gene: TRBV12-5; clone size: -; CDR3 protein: CASGLTTGRTEAFF; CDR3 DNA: TGTGCTAGTGGTTTGACAACAGGGCGCACTGAAGCTTTCTTT